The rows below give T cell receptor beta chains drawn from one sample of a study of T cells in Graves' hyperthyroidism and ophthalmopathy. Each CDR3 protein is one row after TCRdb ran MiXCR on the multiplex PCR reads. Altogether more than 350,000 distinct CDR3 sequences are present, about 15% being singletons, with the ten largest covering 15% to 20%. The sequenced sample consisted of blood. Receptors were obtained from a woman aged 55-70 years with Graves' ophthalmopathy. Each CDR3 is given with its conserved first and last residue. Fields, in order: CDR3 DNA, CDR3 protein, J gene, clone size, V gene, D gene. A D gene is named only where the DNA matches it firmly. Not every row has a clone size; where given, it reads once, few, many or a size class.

TGTGCCAGCAGTGGACAGGGCACAGATACGCAGTATTTT	CASSGQGTDTQYF	TRBJ2-3	many	TRBV2	NA
TGTGCCAGCAGCCGAAAAGGACTAGGAGAGACCCAGTACTTC	CASSRKGLGETQYF	TRBJ2-5	once	TRBV2	TRBD2
TGTGCCAGCAGTGACCCGGGACAGGGGGATTACGAGCAGTACTTC	CASSDPGQGDYEQYF	TRBJ2-7	few	TRBV25-1	TRBD1
TGTGCCACCAGTGATTTCTCAAGGAGGGGCTACAATGAGCAGTTCTTC	CATSDFSRRGYNEQFF	TRBJ2-1	many	TRBV24-1	NA
TGCAGTGCCGACAGGGGGATATTTAATTCACCCCTCCACTTT	CSADRGIFNSPLHF	TRBJ1-6	few	TRBV20-1	TRBD1
TGTGCCAGCAGCTCACAGGGGACGCGCGAGCAGTACTTC	CASSSQGTREQYF	TRBJ2-7	many	TRBV5-8	TRBD1
TGTGCCAGCAGCTCCAATCGTATCGAGAATACGCAGTATTTT	CASSSNRIENTQYF	TRBJ2-3	NA	TRBV7-6	NA
TGTGCCAGCAGCCAAGGTGGCGATGGCTACACCTTC	CASSQGGDGYTF	TRBJ1-2	NA	TRBV14	NA
TGTGCCAGCAGCTGGGGCGACAGGGCTTTCTCCTACAATGAGCAGTTCTTC	CASSWGDRAFSYNEQFF	TRBJ2-1	many	TRBV5-6	TRBD1
TGCGCCAGCAGCTTCCCACGAGTGGGGGCAGATACGCAGTATTTT	CASSFPRVGADTQYF	TRBJ2-3	many	TRBV5-1	NA
TGCGCCAGCAGCTTGTTAGGTCTAGGAAGCACAGATACGCAGTATTTT	CASSLLGLGSTDTQYF	TRBJ2-3	many	TRBV5-1	NA
TGCGCCAGCAGCTTAACCCCTCGACAGGGGGTAAATGAGCAGTTCTTC	CASSLTPRQGVNEQFF	TRBJ2-1	many	TRBV5-1	TRBD1
TGCGCCAGCAGCAGGGGACTAGCGGGAGTCGTTGAGCAGTTCTTC	CASSRGLAGVVEQFF	TRBJ2-1	few	TRBV5-1	TRBD2
TGTGCCACCAGCAGAGATGTCGGCGTCTGGGAGACCCAGTACTTC	CATSRDVGVWETQYF	TRBJ2-5	many	TRBV15	NA
TGTGCCAGCAGCGTGGGGAGTAGCACAGATACGCAGTATTTT	CASSVGSSTDTQYF	TRBJ2-3	many	TRBV9	NA
TGTGCCAGTAATCTCGGAGGGGCGAACACTGAAGCTTTCTTT	CASNLGGANTEAFF	TRBJ1-1	few	TRBV19	NA
TGCAGTGCTAGGAGAGGGGGAGGGGCCGGAGGGGACCTCATAGGCGAGCAGTACTTC	CSARRGGGAGGDLIGEQYF	TRBJ2-7	many	TRBV20-1	NA
TGCAGTACCCCCGGGGGGAGGGGCACCGGGGAGCTGTTTTTT	CSTPGGRGTGELFF	TRBJ2-2	many	TRBV20-1	TRBD2
TGTGCCAGCAGCTTAGCGCGTTGGGGTCCCCTACTCAATGAGCAGTTCTTC	CASSLARWGPLLNEQFF	TRBJ2-1	many	TRBV7-8	NA
TGCAGTGCTAGATTCACGGGCGGGAGGGACACCGGGGAGCTGTTTTTT	CSARFTGGRDTGELFF	TRBJ2-2	many	TRBV20-1	TRBD2
TGTGCCAGCAGTGGTAGACAGGGGGGAAAACTGTTTTTT	CASSGRQGGKLFF	TRBJ1-4	many	TRBV27	TRBD1
TGTGCCAGCAGTGTCCTAGCGAACACAGATACGCAGTATTTT	CASSVLANTDTQYF	TRBJ2-3	many	TRBV2	NA
TGTGCCAGCTCCGTGGGAGGGACTGAAGCTTTCTTT	CASSVGGTEAFF	TRBJ1-1	many	TRBV12-3/TRBV12-4	NA
TGTGCCATCAGTGATGGGAGAGTCAGGGTGAATGGTGAGCAGTTCTTC	CAISDGRVRVNGEQFF	TRBJ2-1	many	TRBV10-3	NA
TGCGCCAGCAGCCAAGAGTTTCAGGGGAGGCGGGAGACCCAGTACTTC	CASSQEFQGRRETQYF	TRBJ2-5	NA	TRBV4-1	NA
TGCAGTGCTGGGCAGGAGTGGGGCTATGGCTACACCTTC	CSAGQEWGYGYTF	TRBJ1-2	few	TRBV20-1	NA
TGTGCCAGCAGTGAATTAGTTAAGGGGCGCCGTGAAGACCAGTACTTC	CASSELVKGRREDQYF	TRBJ2-5	NA	TRBV6-1	NA
TGTGCCAGCAGGCCGGGACAGACCCTAGGGGAGCAGTACTTC	CASRPGQTLGEQYF	TRBJ2-7	many	TRBV12-3/TRBV12-4	TRBD1
TGTGCCAGCAGCTTAAGCGGAGGGGTCGATGAGCAGTTCTTC	CASSLSGGVDEQFF	TRBJ2-1	many	TRBV7-9	NA
TGTGCCACCAGTGACTTCGTCGTGGGCAATGAGCTGTTCTTC	CATSDFVVGNELFF	TRBJ2-1	NA	TRBV24-1	NA
TGTGCCAGCAGTGCGCAGGGGGCTAGGTCTGGAAACACCATATATTTT	CASSAQGARSGNTIYF	TRBJ1-3	few	TRBV28	TRBD1
TGTGCCAGCAGCTTATTAGGGAGGGCCAGCACCGGGGAGCTGTTTTTT	CASSLLGRASTGELFF	TRBJ2-2	many	TRBV7-8	TRBD2
TGCAGCGTTGAAGACCCGGCCTCTGGAAACACCATATATTTT	CSVEDPASGNTIYF	TRBJ1-3	NA	TRBV29-1	NA
TGTGCCAGCAGCTCTGGGGCTGCTCAGCCCCAGCATTTT	CASSSGAAQPQHF	TRBJ1-5	NA	TRBV7-3	NA
TGTGCCAGCAGTAGGACCAACCCCTACGAGCAGTACTTC	CASSRTNPYEQYF	TRBJ2-7	NA	TRBV6-5	NA
TGTGCCAGCAGCCAAACACAGGGAGGGCTCATTCAGTACTTC	CASSQTQGGLIQYF	TRBJ2-4	many	TRBV3-1	NA
TGTGCCAGCAGTTTTAGCGGGAGATTGAATGAGCAGTTCTTC	CASSFSGRLNEQFF	TRBJ2-1	many	TRBV28	TRBD2
TGTGCCAGCAGTCTACTCCGCAGTGAGACCCAGTACTTC	CASSLLRSETQYF	TRBJ2-5	many	TRBV6-1	NA
TGTGCCAGCAGTTACGAAGGGTTCCTAGGAGAGACCCAGTACTTC	CASSYEGFLGETQYF	TRBJ2-5	many	TRBV6-5	NA
TGTGCCAGCAGCTTCCTAGCGGGAGGGCCGGGTTACGAGCAGTACTTC	CASSFLAGGPGYEQYF	TRBJ2-7	many	TRBV7-2	TRBD2
TGTGCCAGCAGTCAGGGACTATACACCGGGGAGCTGTTTTTT	CASSQGLYTGELFF	TRBJ2-2	few	TRBV27	TRBD2
TGTGCCAGTAGTAGGACTAGCGGGAGCGACACCGGGGAGCTGTTTTTT	CASSRTSGSDTGELFF	TRBJ2-2	many	TRBV19	TRBD2